This T cell receptor (beta chain) appears in the sequencing data of a study of early T cells in non-severe SARS-CoV-2 infection. Germline loops: CDR1 LNHDA, CDR2 SQIVND (reference sequence). The CDR3 runs to 15 residues. V gave up 3 bases and J gave up 0 bases, with 10 bases separating them. MiXCR was run by TCRdb on the 5' RACE reads, yielding one entry per CDR3 protein. Among tens of thousands of distinct CDR3 sequences listed, about 10% were seen once. This clonotype was sampled from an adult who was a healthcare worker with PCR-confirmed SARS-CoV-2 infection or an uninfected control (not recorded which). V and J are TRBV19 and TRBJ2-3, with unresolved D. Specimen: whole blood. Written as DNA, the CDR3 is TGTGCCAGTAGTATTGACCCGCGGAGCACAGATACGCAGTATTTT. Its protein product is CASSIDPRSTDTQYF.